The rows below give T cell receptor beta chains drawn from one sample of a study of CD8+CD57+ T cells in acquired aplastic anemia. In TCRdb, the reads were re-called with MiXCR into one record per CDR3 protein. This repertoire shows approximately 200,000 distinct CDR3 sequences, under 70% found once; its top ten account for about 45%. Sequenced input: sorted CD4+, CD8+, or CD8+CD57+ T cells (not recorded which) from PBMCs. The receptors originated from a human donor with severe aplastic anemia or a healthy control (not recorded which). Each CDR3 is given without its conserved first and last residue.

V gene,CDR3 protein
TRBV7-9,ASSVDRTNEQY
TRBV20-1,SARDLGGGTQY
TRBV9,ASSAHRTGTNEKLF
TRBV10-3,AISATVNTEAF
TRBV7-9,ASKGGASSYEQY
TRBV25-1,ASSGMRTSGNTIY
TRBV7-9,ASSLRLEETQY
TRBV15,ATSRRGARGTQY
TRBV20-1,SAREGGAMETQY
TRBV4-1,ASSQATGEDQETQY
TRBV29-1,SVVAQGSSYEQY
TRBV20-1,SARESMRAGSNQPQH
TRBV7-2,ASSYWTAAGGLEQY
TRBV25-1,ASNGAGRGAYEQY
TRBV5-8,ASSFLPSPLH
TRBV6-1,ASSVPGTGYEQY
TRBV20-1,SARDPSRWELF
TRBV19,ASNDRALTAF
TRBV25-1,ASRQTRNEKLF
TRBV9,ASSTGGGLGNEQF
TRBV15,ATSRAEDNYEQY
TRBV25-1,ASRLIRDRVNEQF
TRBV18,ASSPDRGGLNEQF
TRBV24-1,ATSSAPGQGKNEQF
TRBV7-9,ASSLEKWGARYEQY
TRBV6-6,ASNRMGQGVHEQY
TRBV9,ASSVISAGANSGANVLT
TRBV6-1,ASSETGSLTYEQY
TRBV7-8,ASSFGTGGSEQF
TRBV6-5,ASSALQNSPLH
TRBV11-3,ASSLETGGEETQY
TRBV19,ASSIQGLPYEQY
TRBV20-1,SVGRPSYGYT
TRBV9,ASSVTRGEQF
TRBV5-5,ASRPRGEGYEQY
TRBV19,ASSVQGTNTEAF
TRBV9,ASSVQTGGEQY
TRBV7-2,ASSLGGANQPQH
TRBV24-1,ATSDAETSNQPQH
TRBV20-1,SASGIPGELF
TRBV9,ASSGWTGGYTDTQY
TRBV9,ASSVAPGDTYNEQF
TRBV10-3,AVSESGGLYNEQF
TRBV4-2,ASSQGQGARGANVLT
TRBV25-1,ASSDRGGGWSEKLF
TRBV7-3,ASSIQASTEAF
TRBV29-1,SVDGDRILEYGYT
TRBV12-3/TRBV12-4,ASSLASAYNEQF
TRBV7-3,ASSPSPVVGLNYGYT
TRBV9,ASSVAMSGDEQF
TRBV19,ASSIEGGRLNTEAF
TRBV20-1,SARSGREYEQY
TRBV7-9,ASSLVARNEQF